This TCR beta chain is from a study of blood T cell repertoires in COVID-19. Overall study: Some COVID-19 samples were acute and others convalescent; all came from the United States, Italy and Spain.

Trimming pared 2 bases from V and 2 bases from J, leaving 9 bases between. There are 14 residues in the CDR3. Germline lookup yields CDR1 MGHRA and CDR2 YSYEKL. This clone has more than one count but fewer than ten. Enrollment of patients from Seattle took place during active infection, with longitudinal follow-up. Per the study methods: Reference gene primer amplification gave nucleated cell count estimates. The repertoire was sequenced with immunoSEQ multiplex PCR; TCRdb's copy has only in-frame clones and lacks some. Clonal size and the V and J genes are those of that table, whereas D and trimming came from the DNA. The data show some 320,000 clones, 89% seen once.

Sequencing was done on a sample of peripheral blood. The chain couples TRBV4-1 to TRBJ1-2, with D perhaps TRBD1 (6 bases). This TCR came from a woman aged 30 to 39 with COVID-19, enrolled during active disease. The CDR3: CASSQLGGNYGYTF. CDR3 sequence (DNA): TGCGCCAGCAGCCAACTAGGGGGAAACTATGGCTACACCTTC.